Each of the 15 T cell receptor beta chains below was sequenced from the same sample in a study of lymphopenia after photon versus proton radiotherapy. Profiling relied on immunoSEQ multiplex PCR, and the TCRdb table lists in-frame clones only, not all of them. The sample has 35,000 to 45,000 clones, roughly four fifths seen once. Specimen: peripheral blood, collected from a patient treated with proton-based radiotherapy. These receptors all come from a woman aged 70-85 years with pancreatic cancer.

The rearrangement uses TRBV9 and TRBJ1-1; the D is unclear. Deletions cut 4 bases from V and 5 bases from J, with 12 bases between. The CDR3 has 13 residues. Germline V gives CDR1 SGDLS, CDR2 YYNGEE. The chain's CDR3 is CASSYPPGTEAFF. The CDR3 region has the DNA TGTGCCAGCAGCTATCCTCCGGGGACTGAAGCTTTCTTT.

The rearrangement links TRBV9 to TRBJ2-5, with TRBD2 identical over 7 bases. Unmatched junction bases numbered 12, after V lost 3 bases and J lost 4 bases. Germline assignment: CDR1 SGDLS and CDR2 YYNGEE. This CDR3 is 16 amino acids long. The CDR3 region is CASSERAGAAAETQYF. The CDR3 DNA reads TGTGCCAGCAGCGAGAGGGCGGGAGCTGCTGCAGAGACCCAGTACTTC.

This clone is a singleton in its sample. The chain has TRBV4-2 and TRBJ2-7, with D unresolved. Trimming cost V 5 bases and J 2 bases, with 13 bases left between them. The CDR3 spans 14 residues. Germline CDR1 reads LGHNA; CDR2 reads YNFKEQ. The CDR3 nucleotides read TGTGCCAGCAGCTCCCTGGTGGATGCCTACGAGCAGTACTTC. Translated, it gives CASSSLVDAYEQYF.

The rearrangement links TRBV9 to TRBJ1-2; the match to TRBD1 covers 9 bases. The CDR3 spans 15 residues. J lost 9 bases, V lost 4 bases, and 13 bases had no gene match. Germline values: CDR1 SGDLS, CDR2 YYNGEE. The CDR3 here is CASSPPATGGISYTF. The CDR3 coding sequence is TGTGCCAGCAGCCCCCCCGCGACAGGGGGAATAAGCTACACCTTC.

This clone occurred once. The chain carries TRBV7-6 and TRBJ2-7; D is uncertain. This CDR3 comprises 16 residues. The V end lost 0 bases, the J end lost 2 bases, and 14 bases lay between the germline ends. CDR1 SGHVS and CDR2 FNYEAQ come from the germline V gene. CDR3 region: CASSLAPGPAPYEQYF. The CDR3 bases are TGTGCCAGCAGCTTAGCTCCCGGTCCAGCTCCCTACGAGCAGTACTTC.

This clone was counted ten times or more. The chain combines TRBV20-1 with TRBJ1-2; perhaps TRBD1 as D (5 bases). Trimming cost V 1 base and J 7 bases, with 7 bases left between them. Germline V gene data show CDR1 as DFQATT and CDR2 as SNEGSKA (reference sequence). This CDR3 has 11 amino acids. The CDR3 DNA follows: TGCAGTGCTAGAGTTCAGGGTGGCTACACCTTC. Its translation is CSARVQGGYTF.

J is TRBJ1-2 and V is TRBV28; D possibly corresponds to TRBD1 (5 bases). The V and J ends lost 4 bases and 8 bases respectively, with 11 bases between them. CDR1 is MDHEN, CDR2 SYDVKM, per germline. CDR3 length equals 12 residues. For the CDR3, the DNA is TGTGCCAGCAGTTGGGGCAGGAAAGGCTACACCTTC. The encoded protein is CASSWGRKGYTF.

The rearrangement joins TRBV9 to TRBJ2-5, with TRBD1 matching 7 bases. The V segment lost 3 bases and the J segment 3 bases; nucleotides outside the gene matches: 20. This CDR3 is 19 amino acids long. Germline V CDR1 and CDR2: SGDLS, YYNGEE. The CDR3 bases are TGTGCCAGCAGCGCCTCACCTGGAAGACAGGGAATTTTGGAAGAGACCCAGTACTTC. Protein: CASSASPGRQGILEETQYF.

This chain uses TRBV10-3 with TRBJ2-1, with 11 bases aligning to TRBD2. CDR3 length: 16 amino acids. V shed 6 bases, J shed 8 bases, and the junction held 12 bases outside the gene matches. The V gene's germline CDR1 is ENHRY and CDR2 SYGVKD. The CDR3 spells CAISPGLAAGGDEQFF. The CDR3, as DNA: TGTGCCATCAGCCCGGGACTAGCGGCCGGCGGCGATGAGCAGTTCTTC.

The genes are TRBV29-1 and TRBJ2-7, with TRBD1 identical over 7 bases. Germline CDR1 is SQVTM and CDR2 is ANQGSEA. After removal of 6 bases from V and 5 bases from J, the junction contained 13 bases not matched to a gene. This CDR3 has 14 residues. CDR3 DNA: TGCAGCGTCGCGTCAATACAGGGGATGAACGAGCAGTACTTC. It is translated as CSVASIQGMNEQYF.

V and J are TRBV7-6 and TRBJ2-7; tentative D call: TRBD2 (5 bases). CDR1 is SGHVS and CDR2 is FNYEAQ in the germline V gene. Deletions cut 4 bases from V and 0 bases from J, with 10 bases between. The CDR3 is 14 amino acids. DNA of the CDR3: TGTGCCAGCAGCTCGGGATCACGCTCCTACGAGCAGTACTTC. Translating gives CASSSGSRSYEQYF.

The J gene is TRBJ1-6, the V gene TRBV30, with D tentatively TRBD1 (6 bases). Germline CDR1 and CDR2: GTSNPN and SVGIG (reference sequence). The CDR3 spans 15 residues. The CDR3 loop reads CAIEAGVSYNSPLHF. DNA for the CDR3: TGTGCGATCGAGGCAGGGGTTTCCTATAATTCACCCCTCCACTTT.

Only one count was recorded for this clone. The V gene is TRBV7-3, the J gene TRBJ2-1, with TRBD2 as a possible D gene (6 bases). Trimming stripped 5 bases from V and 0 bases from J, with 14 bases between. The CDR3 loop spans 16 amino acids. Germline CDR1 reads SGHTA; CDR2 reads FQGTGA. The DNA of the CDR3 is TGTGCCAGCAGCCTAAATAGCGGAAGCTCCTACAATGAGCAGTTCTTC. Its protein product is CASSLNSGSSYNEQFF.

V gene TRBV10-3 combines with J gene TRBJ1-2; TRBD1 might be the D (5 bases). Germline V gene sequence: CDR1 ENHRY, CDR2 SYGVKD. The CDR3 is made up of 13 amino acids. With 6 bases removed from V and 0 bases from J, the gap between germline ends came to 8 bases. The CDR3 DNA follows: TGTGCCATCAGGACAGAGTCTAACTATGGCTACACCTTC. Amino acids: CAIRTESNYGYTF.

This chain joins TRBV29-1 and TRBJ2-1; D assignment may be TRBD1 or TRBD2 (5 bases each). Germline values: CDR1 SQVTM, CDR2 ANQGSEA. This CDR3 region has 11 residues. V was clipped by 8 bases and J by 13 bases, with 18 bases between them. This CDR3 reads CSFNTGTSQFF. The CDR3 DNA is TGCAGCTTCAATACCGGGACCAGTCAGTTCTTC.